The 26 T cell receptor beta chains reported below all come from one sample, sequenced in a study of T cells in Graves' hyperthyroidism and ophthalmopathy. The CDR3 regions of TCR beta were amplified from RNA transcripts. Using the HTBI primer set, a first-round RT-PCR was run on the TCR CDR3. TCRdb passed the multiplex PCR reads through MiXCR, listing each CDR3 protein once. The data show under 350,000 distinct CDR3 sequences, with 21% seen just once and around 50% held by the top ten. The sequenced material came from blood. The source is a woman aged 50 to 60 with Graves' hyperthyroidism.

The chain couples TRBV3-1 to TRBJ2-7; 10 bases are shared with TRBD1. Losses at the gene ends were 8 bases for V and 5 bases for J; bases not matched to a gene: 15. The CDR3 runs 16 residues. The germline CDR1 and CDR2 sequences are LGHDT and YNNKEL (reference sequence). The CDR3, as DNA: TGTGCCAGCTCACCACCGATGGGACAGGGGCACCACGAGCAGTACTTC. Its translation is CASSPPMGQGHHEQYF.

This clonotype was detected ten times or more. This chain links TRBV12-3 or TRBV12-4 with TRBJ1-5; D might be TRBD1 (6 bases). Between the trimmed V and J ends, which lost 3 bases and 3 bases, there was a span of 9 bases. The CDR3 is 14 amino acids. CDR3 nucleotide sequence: TGTGCCAGCAGTTTGACAGGTTACAATCAGCCCCAGCATTTT. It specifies CASSLTGYNQPQHF.

Here the CDR3 reads CASSFGHSYEQFF. CDR3 in DNA: TGCGCCAGCAGCTTTGGACACTCCTATGAGCAGTTCTTC. V usage is TRBV5-1 and J usage is TRBJ2-1, with D maybe TRBD1 (5 bases). Germline values: CDR1 SGHRS, CDR2 YFSETQ. This CDR3 spans 13 amino acids. V was cut by 2 bases and J by 8 bases, with 11 bases left in between.

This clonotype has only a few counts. The CDR3 region is CASSLEARDRANTEAFF. The CDR3 nucleotides are TGTGCCAGCAGCTTAGAGGCCAGGGACAGGGCGAACACTGAAGCTTTCTTT. The chain recombines TRBV7-6 with TRBJ1-1; 9 bases align to TRBD1. Looked up from germline, CDR1 is SGHVS and CDR2 is FNYEAQ. With V trimmed by 1 base and J by 1 base, 7 bases remained unmatched. This CDR3 has 17 residues. Full variable domain (outside the CDR3, taken from reference TRBV7-6 and TRBJ1-1): GAGVSQSPRYKVTKRGQDVALRCDPISGHVSLYWYRQALGQGPEFLTYFNYEAQQDKSGLPNDRFSAERPEGSISTLTIQRTEQRDSAMYRCASSLEARDRANTEAFFGQGTRLTVV.

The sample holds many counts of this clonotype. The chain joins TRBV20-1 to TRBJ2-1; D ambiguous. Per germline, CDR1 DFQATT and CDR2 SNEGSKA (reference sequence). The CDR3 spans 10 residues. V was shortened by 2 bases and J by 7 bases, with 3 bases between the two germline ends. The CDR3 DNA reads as TGCAGTGCTAGACGGAATGAGCAGTTCTTC. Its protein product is CSARRNEQFF.

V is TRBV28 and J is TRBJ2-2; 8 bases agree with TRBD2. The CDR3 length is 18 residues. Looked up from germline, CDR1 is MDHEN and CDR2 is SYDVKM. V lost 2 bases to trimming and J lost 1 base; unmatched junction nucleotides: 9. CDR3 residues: CASSLGAGSGMNTGELFF. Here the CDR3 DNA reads TGTGCCAGCAGTTTAGGGGCTGGTAGCGGGATGAACACCGGGGAGCTGTTTTTT.

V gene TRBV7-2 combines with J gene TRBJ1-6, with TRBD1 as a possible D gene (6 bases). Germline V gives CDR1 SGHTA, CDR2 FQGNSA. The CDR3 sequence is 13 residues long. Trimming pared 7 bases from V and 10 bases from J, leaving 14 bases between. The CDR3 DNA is TGTGCCAGCACCCTTCAGGGGCGATCACCCCTCCACTTT. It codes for CASTLQGRSPLHF.

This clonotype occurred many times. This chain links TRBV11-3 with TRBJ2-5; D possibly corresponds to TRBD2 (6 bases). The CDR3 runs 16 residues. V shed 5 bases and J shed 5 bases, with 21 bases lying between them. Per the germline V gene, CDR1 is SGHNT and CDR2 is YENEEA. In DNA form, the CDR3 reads TGTGCCAGCAGCAGAGATGCGGGAAGATCGCTCGAGACCCAGTACTTC. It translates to CASSRDAGRSLETQYF.

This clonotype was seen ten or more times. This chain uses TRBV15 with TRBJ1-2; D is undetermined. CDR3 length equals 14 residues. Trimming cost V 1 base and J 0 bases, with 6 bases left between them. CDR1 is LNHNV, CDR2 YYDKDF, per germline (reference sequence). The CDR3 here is CATSRGGTNYGYTF. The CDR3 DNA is TGTGCCACCAGCAGAGGAGGCACTAACTATGGCTACACCTTC.

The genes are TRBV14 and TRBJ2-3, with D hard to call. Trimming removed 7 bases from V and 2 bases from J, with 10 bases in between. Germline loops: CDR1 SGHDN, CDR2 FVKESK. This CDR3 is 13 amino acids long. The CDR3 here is CASNPDFTDTQYF. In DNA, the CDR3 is TGTGCCAGCAATCCCGACTTCACAGATACGCAGTATTTT.

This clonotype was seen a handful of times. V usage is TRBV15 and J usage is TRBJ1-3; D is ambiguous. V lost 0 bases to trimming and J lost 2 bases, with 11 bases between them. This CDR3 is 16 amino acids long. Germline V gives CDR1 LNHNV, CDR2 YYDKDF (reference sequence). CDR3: CATSRERGKTGNTIYF. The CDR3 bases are TGTGCCACCAGCAGAGAGAGAGGCAAGACTGGAAACACCATATATTTT.

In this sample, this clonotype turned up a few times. CDR3 sequence: CASSFNSGRTYNEQFF. The CDR3 bases are TGTGCCAGCTCATTTAATAGCGGGAGAACCTACAATGAGCAGTTCTTC. This chain joins TRBV18 and TRBJ2-1; 9 nucleotides align to TRBD2. In germline, CDR1 is KGHSH, CDR2 LQKENI. With 5 bases clipped from V and 2 bases from J, the junction kept 7 bases outside the gene matches. The CDR3 covers 16 residues.

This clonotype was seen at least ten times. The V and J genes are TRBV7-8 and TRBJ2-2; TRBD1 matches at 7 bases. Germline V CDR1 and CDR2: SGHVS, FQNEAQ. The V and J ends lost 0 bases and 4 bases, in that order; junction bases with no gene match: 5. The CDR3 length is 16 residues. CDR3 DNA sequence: TGTGCCAGCAGCTTAGCGCGGACAGGCGCCACCGGGGAGCTGTTTTTT. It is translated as CASSLARTGATGELFF.

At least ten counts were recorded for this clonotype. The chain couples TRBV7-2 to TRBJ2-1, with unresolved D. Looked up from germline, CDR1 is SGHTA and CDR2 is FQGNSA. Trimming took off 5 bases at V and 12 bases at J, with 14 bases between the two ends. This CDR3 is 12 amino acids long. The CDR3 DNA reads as TGTGCCAGCAGCCAAGGACCCCTGGGGCAGTTCTTC. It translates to CASSQGPLGQFF.

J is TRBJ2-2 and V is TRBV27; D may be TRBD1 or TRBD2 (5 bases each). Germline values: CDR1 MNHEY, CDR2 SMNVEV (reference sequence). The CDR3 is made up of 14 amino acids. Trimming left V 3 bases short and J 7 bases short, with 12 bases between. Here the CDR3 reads CASSFRDGRGELFF. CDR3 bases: TGTGCCAGCAGTTTCCGGGACGGCCGCGGGGAGCTGTTTTTT.

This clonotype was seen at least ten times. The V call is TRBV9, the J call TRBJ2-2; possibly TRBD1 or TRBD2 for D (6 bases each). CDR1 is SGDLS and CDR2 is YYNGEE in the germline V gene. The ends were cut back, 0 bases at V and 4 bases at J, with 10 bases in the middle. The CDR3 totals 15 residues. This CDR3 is CASSVEGGPTGELFF. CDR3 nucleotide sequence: TGTGCCAGCAGCGTAGAGGGGGGCCCCACCGGGGAGCTGTTTTTT.

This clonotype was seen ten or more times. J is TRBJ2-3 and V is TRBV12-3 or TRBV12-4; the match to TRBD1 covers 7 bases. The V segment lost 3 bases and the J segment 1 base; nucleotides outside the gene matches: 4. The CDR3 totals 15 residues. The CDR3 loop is CASSFDRVGTDTQYF. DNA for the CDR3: TGTGCCAGCAGTTTTGACAGGGTTGGCACAGATACGCAGTATTTT.

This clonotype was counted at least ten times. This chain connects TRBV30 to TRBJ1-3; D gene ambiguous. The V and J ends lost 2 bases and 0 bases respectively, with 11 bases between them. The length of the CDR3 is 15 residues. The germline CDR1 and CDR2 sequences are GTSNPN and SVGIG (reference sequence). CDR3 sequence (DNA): TGTGCCTGGAGTAAACAGCGACTCTCTGGAAACACCATATATTTT. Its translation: CAWSKQRLSGNTIYF.

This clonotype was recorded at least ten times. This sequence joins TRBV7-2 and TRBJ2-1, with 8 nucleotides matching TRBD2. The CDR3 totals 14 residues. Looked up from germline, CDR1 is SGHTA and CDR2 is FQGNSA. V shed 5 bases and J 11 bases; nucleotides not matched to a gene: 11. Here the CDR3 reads CASSILAVAFQQFF. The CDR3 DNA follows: TGTGCCAGCAGCATACTAGCGGTAGCCTTTCAGCAGTTCTTC.

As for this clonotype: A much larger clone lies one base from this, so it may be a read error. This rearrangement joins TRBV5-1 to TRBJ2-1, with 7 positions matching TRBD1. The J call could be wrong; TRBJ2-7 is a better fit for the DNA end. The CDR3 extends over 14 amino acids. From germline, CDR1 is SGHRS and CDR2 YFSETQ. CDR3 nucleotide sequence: TGCGCCACCAAAAAGGGGGCCAGCGGCAATGAGCAGTACTTC. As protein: CATKKGASGNEQYF.

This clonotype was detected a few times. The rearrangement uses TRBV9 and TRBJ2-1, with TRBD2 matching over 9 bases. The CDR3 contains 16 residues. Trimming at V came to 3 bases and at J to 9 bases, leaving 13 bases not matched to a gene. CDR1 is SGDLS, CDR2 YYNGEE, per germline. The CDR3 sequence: CASSEAVAGERGEQFF. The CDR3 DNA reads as TGTGCCAGCAGCGAGGCAGTAGCGGGGGAACGGGGTGAGCAGTTCTTC.

This CDR3 reads CASSSARGGMNTEAFF. For the CDR3, the DNA is TGTGCCAGCAGTTCTGCGAGGGGAGGCATGAACACTGAAGCTTTCTTT. The chain combines TRBV6-5 with TRBJ1-1, with D possibly being TRBD1 (5 bases). Trimming removed 4 bases from V and 0 bases from J, with 15 bases in between. The CDR3 loop spans 16 amino acids. Per the germline V gene, CDR1 is MNHEY and CDR2 is SVGAGI.

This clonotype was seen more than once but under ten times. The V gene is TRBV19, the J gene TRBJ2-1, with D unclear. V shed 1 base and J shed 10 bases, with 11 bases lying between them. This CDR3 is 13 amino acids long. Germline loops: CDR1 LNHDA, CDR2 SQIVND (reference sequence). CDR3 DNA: TGTGCCAGTAGTATAGTAGGGCGAATCGAGCAGTTCTTC. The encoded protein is CASSIVGRIEQFF.

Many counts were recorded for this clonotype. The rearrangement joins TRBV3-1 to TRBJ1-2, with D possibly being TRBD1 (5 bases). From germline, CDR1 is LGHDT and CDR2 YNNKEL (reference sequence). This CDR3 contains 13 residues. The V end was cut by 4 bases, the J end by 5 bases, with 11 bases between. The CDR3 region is CASSRSGTYGYTF. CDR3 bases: TGTGCCAGCAGCCGTAGCGGGACTTATGGCTACACCTTC.

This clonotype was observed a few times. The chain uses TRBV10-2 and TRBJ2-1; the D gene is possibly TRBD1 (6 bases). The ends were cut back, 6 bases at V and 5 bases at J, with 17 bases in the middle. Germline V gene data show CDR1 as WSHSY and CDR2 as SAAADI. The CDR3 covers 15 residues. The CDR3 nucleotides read TGCGCCAGCAGATTTGGACAGACCGGGGACAATGAGCAGTTCTTC. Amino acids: CASRFGQTGDNEQFF.

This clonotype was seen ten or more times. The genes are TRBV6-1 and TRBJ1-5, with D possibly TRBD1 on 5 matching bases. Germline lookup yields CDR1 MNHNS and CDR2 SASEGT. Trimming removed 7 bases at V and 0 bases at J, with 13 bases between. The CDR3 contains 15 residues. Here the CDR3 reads CASKRGTDSNQPQHF. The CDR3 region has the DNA TGTGCCAGCAAACGCGGGACGGATAGCAATCAGCCCCAGCATTTT.